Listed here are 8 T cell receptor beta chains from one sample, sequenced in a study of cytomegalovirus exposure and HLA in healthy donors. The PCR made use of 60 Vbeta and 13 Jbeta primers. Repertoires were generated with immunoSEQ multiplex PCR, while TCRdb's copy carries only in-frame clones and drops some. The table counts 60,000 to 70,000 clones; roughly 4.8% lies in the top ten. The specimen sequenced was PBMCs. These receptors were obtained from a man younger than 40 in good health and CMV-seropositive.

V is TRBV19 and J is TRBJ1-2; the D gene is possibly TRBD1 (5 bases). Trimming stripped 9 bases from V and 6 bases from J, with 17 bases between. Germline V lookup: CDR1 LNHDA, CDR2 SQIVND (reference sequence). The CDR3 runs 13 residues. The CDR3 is CASFKDRWDGYTF. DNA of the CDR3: TGTGCCAGCTTTAAAGACAGATGGGATGGCTACACCTTC.

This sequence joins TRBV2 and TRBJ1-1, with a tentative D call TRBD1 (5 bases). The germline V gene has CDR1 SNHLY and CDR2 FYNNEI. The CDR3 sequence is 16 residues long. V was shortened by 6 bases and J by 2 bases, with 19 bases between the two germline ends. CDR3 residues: CASSNTDKGFNTEAFF. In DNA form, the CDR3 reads TGTGCCAGCAGCAATACGGACAAAGGATTTAACACTGAAGCTTTCTTT.

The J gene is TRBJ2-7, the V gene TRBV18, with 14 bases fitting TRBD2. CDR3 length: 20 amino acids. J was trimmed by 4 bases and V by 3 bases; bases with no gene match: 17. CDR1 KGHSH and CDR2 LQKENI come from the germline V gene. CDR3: CASSPTPGTSGGLGIYEQYF. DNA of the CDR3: TGTGCCAGCTCACCTACGCCCGGGACTAGCGGGGGCCTAGGGATATACGAGCAGTACTTC. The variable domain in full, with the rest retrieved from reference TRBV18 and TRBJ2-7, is NAGVMQNPRHLVRRRGQEARLRCSPMKGHSHVYWYRQLPEEGLKFMVYLQKENIIDESGMPKERFSAEFPKEGPSILRIQQVVRGDSAAYFCASSPTPGTSGGLGIYEQYFGPGTRLTVT.

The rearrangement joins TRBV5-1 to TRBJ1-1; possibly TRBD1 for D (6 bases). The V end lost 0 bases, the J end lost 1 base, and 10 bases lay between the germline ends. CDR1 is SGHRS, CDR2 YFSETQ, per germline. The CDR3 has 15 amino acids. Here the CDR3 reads CASSLDKQGNTEAFF. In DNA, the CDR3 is TGCGCCAGCAGCTTGGACAAACAGGGGAACACTGAAGCTTTCTTT.

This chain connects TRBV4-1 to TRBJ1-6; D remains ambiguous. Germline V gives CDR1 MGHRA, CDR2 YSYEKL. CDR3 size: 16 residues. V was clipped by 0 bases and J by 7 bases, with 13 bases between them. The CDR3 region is CASSQDTFTRNSPLHF. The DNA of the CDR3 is TGCGCCAGCAGCCAAGATACATTTACCAGGAATTCACCCCTCCACTTT.

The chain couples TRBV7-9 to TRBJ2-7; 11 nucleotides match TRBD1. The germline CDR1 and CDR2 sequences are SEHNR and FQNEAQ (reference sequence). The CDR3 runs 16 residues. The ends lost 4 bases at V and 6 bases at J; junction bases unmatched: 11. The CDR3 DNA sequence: TGTGCCAGCAGCTGGCCTTTGGGACAGGGGGACGGCGAGCAGTACTTC. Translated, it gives CASSWPLGQGDGEQYF.

The CDR3 nucleotides are TGTGCCACCAGCAACATGCTCCGGGATTATAATGAAAAACTGTTTTTT. Residues: CATSNMLRDYNEKLFF. The chain combines TRBV15 with TRBJ1-4; D is ambiguous. The V gene's germline CDR1 is LNHNV and CDR2 YYDKDF (reference sequence). The ends were cut back, 4 bases at V and 4 bases at J, with 16 bases in the middle. This CDR3 has 16 residues.

The CDR3 region is CASSPVPEGVTEAFF. The CDR3 DNA reads TGTGCCAGCAGCCCTGTCCCCGAAGGGGTCACTGAAGCTTTCTTT. This chain links TRBV7-9 with TRBJ1-1, with a weak D call TRBD1 (5 bases). Germline CDR1 is SEHNR and CDR2 is FQNEAQ (reference sequence). This CDR3 has 15 residues. V lost 5 bases and J 4 bases, leaving 17 bases between the germline ends.